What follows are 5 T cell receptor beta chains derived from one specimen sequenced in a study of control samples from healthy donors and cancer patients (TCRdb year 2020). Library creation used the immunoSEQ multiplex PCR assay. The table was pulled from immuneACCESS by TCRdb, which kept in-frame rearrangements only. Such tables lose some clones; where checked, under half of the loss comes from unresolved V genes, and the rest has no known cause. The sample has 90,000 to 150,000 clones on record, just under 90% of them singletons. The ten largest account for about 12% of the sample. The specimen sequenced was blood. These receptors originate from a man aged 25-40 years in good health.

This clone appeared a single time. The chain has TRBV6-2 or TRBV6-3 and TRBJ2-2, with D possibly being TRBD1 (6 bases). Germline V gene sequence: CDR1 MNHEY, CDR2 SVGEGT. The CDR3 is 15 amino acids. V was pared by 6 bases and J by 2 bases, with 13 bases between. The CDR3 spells CASSTRDTNTGELFF. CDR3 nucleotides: TGTGCCAGCAGCACCCGGGACACCAACACCGGGGAGCTGTTTTTT.

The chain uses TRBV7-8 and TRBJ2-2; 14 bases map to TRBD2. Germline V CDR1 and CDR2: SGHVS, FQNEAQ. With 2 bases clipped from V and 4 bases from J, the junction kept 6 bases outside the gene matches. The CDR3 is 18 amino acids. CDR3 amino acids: CASSLKGLAGGTTGELFF. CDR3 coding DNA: TGTGCCAGCAGCTTAAAAGGACTAGCGGGGGGCACCACCGGGGAGCTGTTTTTT.

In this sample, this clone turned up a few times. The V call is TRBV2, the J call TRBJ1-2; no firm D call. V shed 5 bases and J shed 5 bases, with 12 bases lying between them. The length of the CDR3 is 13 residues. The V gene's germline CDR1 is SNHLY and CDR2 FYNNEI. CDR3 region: CASSSSGRYGYTF. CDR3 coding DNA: TGTGCCAGCAGTTCCTCGGGCCGGTATGGCTACACCTTC. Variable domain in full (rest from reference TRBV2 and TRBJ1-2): EPEVTQTPSHQVTQMGQEVILRCVPISNHLYFYWYRQILGQKVEFLVSFYNNEISEKSEIFDDQFSVERPDGSNFTLKIRSTKLEDSAMYFCASSSSGRYGYTFGSGTRLTVV.

CDR3 protein: CASSENEGPNEKLFF. The CDR3 bases are TGTGCCAGCAGTGAAAATGAGGGCCCAAATGAAAAACTGTTTTTT. V is TRBV2 and J is TRBJ1-4, with D uncertain. The germline V gene has CDR1 SNHLY and CDR2 FYNNEI. The V end lost 2 bases, the J end lost 5 bases, and 12 bases lay between the germline ends. The CDR3 is made up of 15 amino acids.

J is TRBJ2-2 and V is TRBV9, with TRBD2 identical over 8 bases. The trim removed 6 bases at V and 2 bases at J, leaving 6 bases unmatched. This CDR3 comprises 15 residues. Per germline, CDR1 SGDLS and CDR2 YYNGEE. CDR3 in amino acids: CASTRSGGNTGELFF. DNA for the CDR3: TGTGCCAGCACCCGGAGCGGGGGTAACACCGGGGAGCTGTTTTTT.